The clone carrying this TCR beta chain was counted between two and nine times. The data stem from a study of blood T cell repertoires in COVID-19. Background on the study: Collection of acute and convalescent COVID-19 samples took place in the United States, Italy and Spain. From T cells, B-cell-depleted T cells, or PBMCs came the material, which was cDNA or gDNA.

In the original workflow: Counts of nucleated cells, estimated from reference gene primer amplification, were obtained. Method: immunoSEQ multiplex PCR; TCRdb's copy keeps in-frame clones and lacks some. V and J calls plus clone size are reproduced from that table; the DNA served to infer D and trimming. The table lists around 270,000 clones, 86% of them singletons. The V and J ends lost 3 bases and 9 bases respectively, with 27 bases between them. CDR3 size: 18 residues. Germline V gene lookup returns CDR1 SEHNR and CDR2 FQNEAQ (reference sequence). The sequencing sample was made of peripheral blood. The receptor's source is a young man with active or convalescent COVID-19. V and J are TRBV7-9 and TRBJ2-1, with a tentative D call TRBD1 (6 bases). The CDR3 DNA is TGTGCCAGCAGCTTTTCGAGACAGGTTACTGAAGGGCTCACTGAGCAGTTCTTC. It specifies CASSFSRQVTEGLTEQFF.